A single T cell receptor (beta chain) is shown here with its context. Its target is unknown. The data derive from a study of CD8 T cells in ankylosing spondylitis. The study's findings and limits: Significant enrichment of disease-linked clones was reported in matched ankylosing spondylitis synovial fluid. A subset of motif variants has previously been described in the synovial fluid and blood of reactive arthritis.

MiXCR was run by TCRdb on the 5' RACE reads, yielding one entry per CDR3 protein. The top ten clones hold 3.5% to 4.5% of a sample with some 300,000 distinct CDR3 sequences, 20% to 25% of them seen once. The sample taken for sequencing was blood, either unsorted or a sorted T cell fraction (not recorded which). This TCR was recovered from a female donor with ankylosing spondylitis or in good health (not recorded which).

The CDR3 DNA reads as TGTGCCAGCAGCCCGGACCCCCTTGGGGAGACCCAGTACTTC. It is translated as CASSPDPLGETQYF. This sequence joins TRBV7-9 and TRBJ2-5, with D uncertain. This CDR3 has 14 amino acids. Germline V gene data show CDR1 as SEHNR and CDR2 as FQNEAQ (reference sequence). The V and J ends lost 5 bases and 5 bases respectively, with 15 bases between them. Full variable domain (missing parts from reference TRBV7-9 and TRBJ2-5): DTGVSQNPRHKITKRGQNVTFRCDPISEHNRLYWYRQTLGQGPEFLTYFQNEAQLEKSRLLSDRFSAERPKGSFSTLEIQRTEQGDSAMYLCASSPDPLGETQYFGPGTRLLVL.